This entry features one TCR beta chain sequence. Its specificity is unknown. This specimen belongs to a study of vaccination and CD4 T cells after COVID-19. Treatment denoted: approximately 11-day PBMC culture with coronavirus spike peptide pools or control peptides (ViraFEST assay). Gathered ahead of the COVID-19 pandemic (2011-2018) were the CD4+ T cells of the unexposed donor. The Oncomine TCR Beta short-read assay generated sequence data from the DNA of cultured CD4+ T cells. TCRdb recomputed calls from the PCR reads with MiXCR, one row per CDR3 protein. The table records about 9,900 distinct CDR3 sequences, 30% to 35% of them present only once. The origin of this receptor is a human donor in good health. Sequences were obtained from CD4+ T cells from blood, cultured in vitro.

The CDR3 loop reads CASSLYPQETQYF. DNA of the CDR3: TGTGCCAGCAGCTTATACCCCCAAGAGACCCAGTACTTC. J is TRBJ2-5 and V is TRBV7-2; D gene uncertain. Trimming took 2 bases from V and 1 from J, leaving 5 bases between them. The CDR3 totals 13 residues. Germline CDR1 SGHTA, CDR2 FQGNSA.